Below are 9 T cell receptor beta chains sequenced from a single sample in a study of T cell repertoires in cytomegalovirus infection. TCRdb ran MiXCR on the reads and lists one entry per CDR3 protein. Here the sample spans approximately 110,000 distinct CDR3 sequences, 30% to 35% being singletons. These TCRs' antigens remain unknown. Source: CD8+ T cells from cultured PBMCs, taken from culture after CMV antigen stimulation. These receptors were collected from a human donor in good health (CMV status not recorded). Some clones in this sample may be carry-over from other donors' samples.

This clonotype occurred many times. The CDR3, as DNA: TGTGCCAGCAGTTTACTCCCACGCCGGACAAAGGTTTCACCCCTCCACTTT. As protein: CASSLLPRRTKVSPLHF. The chain recombines TRBV28 with TRBJ1-6; D might be TRBD1 (5 bases). Germline CDR1 is MDHEN and CDR2 is SYDVKM. The CDR3 totals 17 residues. V dropped 2 bases and J dropped 9 bases, with 20 bases sitting between them.

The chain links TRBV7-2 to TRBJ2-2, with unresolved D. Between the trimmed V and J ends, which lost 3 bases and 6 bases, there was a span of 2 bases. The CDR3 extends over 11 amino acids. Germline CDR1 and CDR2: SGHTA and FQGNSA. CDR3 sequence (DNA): TGTGCCAGCAGCTTGCCCGGGGAGCTGTTTTTT. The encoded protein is CASSLPGELFF.

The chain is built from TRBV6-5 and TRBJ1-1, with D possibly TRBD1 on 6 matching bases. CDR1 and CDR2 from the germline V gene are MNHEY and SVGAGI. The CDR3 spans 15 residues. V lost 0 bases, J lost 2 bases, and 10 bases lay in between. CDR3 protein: CASSYSWGANTEAFF. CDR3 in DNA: TGTGCCAGCAGTTACTCATGGGGGGCAAACACTGAAGCTTTCTTT.

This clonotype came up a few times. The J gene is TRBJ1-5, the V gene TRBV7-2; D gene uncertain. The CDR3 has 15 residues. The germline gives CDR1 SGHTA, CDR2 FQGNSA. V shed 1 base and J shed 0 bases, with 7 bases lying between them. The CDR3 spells CASSLGEYSNQPQHF. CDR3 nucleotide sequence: TGTGCCAGCAGCTTAGGGGAATATAGCAATCAGCCCCAGCATTTT.

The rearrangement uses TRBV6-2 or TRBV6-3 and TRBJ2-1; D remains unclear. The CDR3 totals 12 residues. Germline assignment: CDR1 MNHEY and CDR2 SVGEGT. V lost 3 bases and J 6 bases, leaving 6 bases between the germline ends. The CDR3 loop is CASSYAFNEQFF. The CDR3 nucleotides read TGTGCCAGCAGTTATGCGTTCAATGAGCAGTTCTTC.

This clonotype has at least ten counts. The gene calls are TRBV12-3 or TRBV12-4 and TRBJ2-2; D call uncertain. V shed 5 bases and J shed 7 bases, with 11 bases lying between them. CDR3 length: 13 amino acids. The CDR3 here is CASSRSRNGELFF. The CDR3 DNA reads TGTGCCAGCAGTCGATCCAGGAACGGGGAGCTGTTTTTT.

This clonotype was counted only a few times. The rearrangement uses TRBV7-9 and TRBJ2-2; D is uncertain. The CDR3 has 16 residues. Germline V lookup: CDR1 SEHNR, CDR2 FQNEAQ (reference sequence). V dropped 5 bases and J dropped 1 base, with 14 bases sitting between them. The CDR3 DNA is TGTGCCAGCAGCGCCCCTCGATACCTGAACACCGGGGAGCTGTTTTTT. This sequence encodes CASSAPRYLNTGELFF.

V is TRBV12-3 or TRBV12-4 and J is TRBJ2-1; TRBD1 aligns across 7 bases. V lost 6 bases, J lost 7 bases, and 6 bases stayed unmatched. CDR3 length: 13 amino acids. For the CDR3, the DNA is TGTGCCAGCAGCCCCACGGGACAGAATGAGCAGTTCTTC. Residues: CASSPTGQNEQFF.

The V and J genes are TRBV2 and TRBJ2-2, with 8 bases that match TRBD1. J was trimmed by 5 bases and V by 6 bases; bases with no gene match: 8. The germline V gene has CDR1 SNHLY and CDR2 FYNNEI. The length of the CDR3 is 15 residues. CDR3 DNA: TGTGCCAGCAGACGAGGGACAGGACCAACCGGGGAGCTGTTTTTT. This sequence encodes CASRRGTGPTGELFF.